These T cell receptor beta chains were read from a single sample in a study of blood T cell repertoires in COVID-19. Repertoires were generated with immunoSEQ multiplex PCR, while TCRdb's copy carries only in-frame clones and drops some. This sample has more than 110,000 clones; about 89% occur once, and the top ten carry over 2.5%. Sequencing was done on a sample of peripheral blood. The receptors stem from a man aged 60 to 69 with active or convalescent COVID-19. The CDR3 runs from the conserved cysteine through the conserved F or W. A D gene is named only where the DNA matches it firmly. A row's size may be missing; if present it is once, few, many or a size class.

>few|TRBJ2-7|TRBV27|.
TGTGCCAGCAGTTTAAGGCTAGACTCCTACGAGCAGTACTTC
CASSLRLDSYEQYF
>.|TRBJ1-2|TRBV29-1|.
TGCAGCGTTGACGGGCAGACTAGGGGCTATGGCTACACCTTC
CSVDGQTRGYGYTF
>few|TRBJ2-7|TRBV4-1|TRBD1
TGCGCCAGCAGCCGTCCGGGACAGTCCTACGAGCAGTACTTC
CASSRPGQSYEQYF
>.|TRBJ2-1|TRBV6-5|TRBD2
TGTGCCAGCAGTCTAGCGGGGGGGCCCTATGAGCAGTTCTTC
CASSLAGGPYEQFF
>many|TRBJ2-1|TRBV4-2|TRBD1
TGTGCCAGCAGCCAAGTTCCAGGACAGGGGGCCGATGAGCAGTTCTTC
CASSQVPGQGADEQFF
>.|TRBJ2-3|TRBV5-5|.
TGTGCCAGCAGCTTTGACACAGAGACGCAGTATTTT
CASSFDTETQYF
>.|TRBJ2-5|TRBV15|.
TGTGCCACCAGCAGAGATCGGCAGGGCAGGGAGACCCAGTACTTC
CATSRDRQGRETQYF
>.|TRBJ2-7|TRBV27|.
TGTGCCAGCAAGAATAGTGGCTACGAGCAGTACTTC
CASKNSGYEQYF
>.|TRBJ2-2|TRBV28|TRBD2
TGTGCCAGCAGTTTGACTAGCGTGGGAACCGGGGAGCTGTTTTTT
CASSLTSVGTGELFF
>.|TRBJ2-7|TRBV7-8|TRBD1
TGTGCCAGCAGCTTAAGGGGTGACAGGGCGGAGCAGTACTTC
CASSLRGDRAEQYF
>.|TRBJ2-1|TRBV10-3|.
TGTGCCTCCGAGAATGCGGGGGCCTCGGATGAGCAGTTCTTC
CASENAGASDEQFF
>.|TRBJ2-7|TRBV7-9|.
TGTGCCAGCAGCCCCGGCAGCGGCTACGAGCAGTACTTC
CASSPGSGYEQYF
>.|TRBJ1-2|TRBV7-8|TRBD1
TGTGCCAGCAGCCCGACAGGGGGCGACTATGGCTACACCTTC
CASSPTGGDYGYTF
>.|TRBJ2-7|TRBV7-9|.
TGTGCCAGCAGAGCGGCGTCCCACGAGCAGTACTTC
CASRAASHEQYF
>once|TRBJ2-7|TRBV18|TRBD2
TGTGCCAGCTCACCACCGAGCGGGAGTAGCCACGAGCAGTACTTC
CASSPPSGSSHEQYF
>.|TRBJ2-2|TRBV28|TRBD1
TGTGCCAGCAGTTTAACGGGACAGGGGGGTAGGGAGCTGTTTTTT
CASSLTGQGGRELFF
>.|TRBJ1-3|TRBV5-4|TRBD1
TGTGCCAGCAGCAGGGACAGACCAGTCTCTGGAAACACCATATATTTT
CASSRDRPVSGNTIYF
>.|TRBJ2-2|TRBV4-1|.
TGCGCCAGCAGCCAAGATCGGGCAGGGAAAGCGAACACCGGGGAGCTGTTTTTT
CASSQDRAGKANTGELFF
>.|TRBJ2-4|TRBV19|TRBD2
TGTGCCAGTAGTACCCCACTGAGCCGGGGACTATTATATCTAGCCAAAAACATTCAGTACTTC
CASSTPLSRGLLYLAKNIQYF
>.|TRBJ1-3|TRBV30|.
TGTGCCTGGAGTGTAAGAGGGATTGGAAACACCATATATTTT
CAWSVRGIGNTIYF
>.|TRBJ1-2|TRBV5-1|.
TGCGCCAGCAGCTCGGCTTTGGGGCGGGGTGGCTACACCTTC
CASSSALGRGGYTF
>.|TRBJ2-7|TRBV9|TRBD2
TGTGCCAGCAGCGCCTTTAGCGGGAGTGAAGAGCAGTACTTC
CASSAFSGSEEQYF
>.|TRBJ1-1|TRBV6-4|TRBD1
TGTGCCAGCAGTGACCTTTTAACCGGGACAGGGGGTTATGAAGCTTTCTTT
CASSDLLTGTGGYEAFF
>.|TRBJ2-5|TRBV5-1|.
TGCGCCAGCAGCTCTCAAGAGACCCAGTACTTC
CASSSQETQYF
>.|TRBJ1-2|TRBV27|TRBD1
TGTGCCAGCAGTTCCACGGACAGGGGAGAAAGCTATGGCTACACCTTC
CASSSTDRGESYGYTF
>.|TRBJ1-2|TRBV5-6|TRBD1
TGTGCCAGCAGGACGGACAGGAAGCATAACTATGGCTACACCTTC
CASRTDRKHNYGYTF
>.|TRBJ2-3|TRBV7-9|.
TGTGCCAGCAGCTCCCTATTCACAGATACGCAGTATTTT
CASSSLFTDTQYF
>.|TRBJ2-3|TRBV5-5|.
TGTGCCAGCAGCTATGACTTAGATACGCAGTATTTT
CASSYDLDTQYF
>.|TRBJ2-7|TRBV6-5|.
TGTGCCAGCAAGAGGCCAGCTGCCTACGAGCAGTACTTC
CASKRPAAYEQYF
>.|TRBJ2-3|TRBV3-1/TRBV3-2|TRBD2
TGTGCCAGCAGCGGAGACGGGGGGAAGCAGTATTTT
CASSGDGGKQYF